The rows below give T cell receptor beta chains drawn from one sample of a study of neoadjuvant anti-PD-1 for oral cavity cancer. Sequencing was performed with immunoSEQ multiplex PCR; in TCRdb, only in-frame clones are kept and a portion is missing. The sample has approximately 15,000 clones, about 78% seen once. The sample in question was PBMCs, obtained before nivolumab (anti-PD-1) treatment. The receptors originated from a person between 40 and 85 years old with oral cavity squamous cell carcinoma. Each CDR3 is given with its conserved first and last residue.

cdr3_length | j_call | v_call | cdr3_aa
11 | TRBJ1-2 | TRBV2 | CASTSNYGYTF
16 | TRBJ1-1 | TRBV4-2 | CASSQAGTGGNTEAFF
11 | TRBJ1-2 | TRBV9 | CASSADYGYTF
12 | TRBJ2-2 | TRBV5-1 | CASRITGGELFF
11 | TRBJ2-7 | TRBV7-9 | CASRGLDEQYF
11 | TRBJ2-5 | TRBV5-6 | CASSLEETQYF
14 | TRBJ1-1 | TRBV9 | CASSPGQGNTEAFF
14 | TRBJ1-5 | TRBV27 | CASSLWGRGQPQHF
16 | TRBJ2-3 | TRBV2 | CASKMTTQIYPDTQYF
15 | TRBJ2-7 | TRBV9 | CASSALAGGSYEQYF
15 | TRBJ2-1 | TRBV11-2 | CASSLQGVLDNEQFF
14 | TRBJ1-2 | TRBV6-5 | CASSYGGPVNGYTF
17 | TRBJ1-5 | TRBV2 | CASRSGTGSYSNQPQHF
14 | TRBJ2-7 | TRBV9 | CASSVQGADYEQYF
15 | TRBJ1-5 | TRBV28 | CASSFGGVSNQPQHF
13 | TRBJ2-1 | TRBV7-3 | CASSIQPGSPQFF
13 | TRBJ2-7 | TRBV2 | CASDRGRGYEQYF
13 | TRBJ1-5 | TRBV30 | CAWSGKSNQPQHF
14 | TRBJ2-5 | TRBV19 | CASSTTDLLETQYF
17 | TRBJ2-5 | TRBV9 | CASSVGGTSGLQETQYF
14 | TRBJ1-1 | TRBV27 | CASSLFSQNTEAFF
14 | TRBJ1-1 | TRBV7-9 | CASSLPEANTEAFF